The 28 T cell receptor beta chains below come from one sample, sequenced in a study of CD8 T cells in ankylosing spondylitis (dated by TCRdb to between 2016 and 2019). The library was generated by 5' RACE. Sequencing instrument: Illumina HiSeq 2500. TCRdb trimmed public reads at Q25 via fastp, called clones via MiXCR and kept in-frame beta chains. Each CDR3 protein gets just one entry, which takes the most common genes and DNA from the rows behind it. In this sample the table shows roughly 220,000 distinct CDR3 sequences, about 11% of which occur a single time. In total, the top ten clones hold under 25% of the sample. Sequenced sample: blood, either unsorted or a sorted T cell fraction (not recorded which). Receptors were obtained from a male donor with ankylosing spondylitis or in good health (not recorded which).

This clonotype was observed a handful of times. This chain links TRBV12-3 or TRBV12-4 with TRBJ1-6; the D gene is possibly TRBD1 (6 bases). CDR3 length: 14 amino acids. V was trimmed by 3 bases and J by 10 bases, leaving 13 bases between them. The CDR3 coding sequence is TGTGCCAGCAGTTTTCAGGGGACTGCCTCACCCCTCCACTTT. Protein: CASSFQGTASPLHF.

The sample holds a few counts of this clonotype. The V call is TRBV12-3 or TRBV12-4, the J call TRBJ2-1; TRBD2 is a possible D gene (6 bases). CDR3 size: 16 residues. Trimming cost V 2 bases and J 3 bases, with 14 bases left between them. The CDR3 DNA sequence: TGTGCCAGCAGTTTAAAGTCGGGGGTAGGCTACAATGAGCAGTTCTTC. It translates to CASSLKSGVGYNEQFF.

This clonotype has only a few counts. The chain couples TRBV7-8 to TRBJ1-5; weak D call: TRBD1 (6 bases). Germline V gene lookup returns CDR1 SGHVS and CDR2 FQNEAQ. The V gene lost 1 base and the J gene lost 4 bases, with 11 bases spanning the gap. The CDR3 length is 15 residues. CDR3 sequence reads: CASSLGGGPNQPQHF. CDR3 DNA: TGTGCCAGCAGCTTAGGAGGGGGGCCGAATCAGCCCCAGCATTTT.

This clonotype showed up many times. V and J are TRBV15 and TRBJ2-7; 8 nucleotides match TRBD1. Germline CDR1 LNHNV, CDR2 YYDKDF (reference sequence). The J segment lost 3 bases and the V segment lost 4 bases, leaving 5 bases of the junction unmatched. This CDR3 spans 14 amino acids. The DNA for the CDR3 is TGTGCCACCAGCACCAGGGACAGGAACTACGAGCAGTACTTC. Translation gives CATSTRDRNYEQYF. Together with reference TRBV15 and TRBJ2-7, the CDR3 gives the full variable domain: DAMVIQNPRYQVTQFGKPVTLSCSQTLNHNVMYWYQQKSSQAPKLLFHYYDKDFNNEADTPDNFQSRRPNTSFCFLDIRSPGLGDTAMYLCATSTRDRNYEQYFGPGTRLTVT.

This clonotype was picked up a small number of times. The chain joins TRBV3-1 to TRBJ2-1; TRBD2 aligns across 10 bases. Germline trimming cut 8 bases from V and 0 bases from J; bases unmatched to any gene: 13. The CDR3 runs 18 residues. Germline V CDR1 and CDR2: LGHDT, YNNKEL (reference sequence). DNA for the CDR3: TGTGCCAGCGGCGCTAGCGGGGGCTATCATAACTCCTACAATGAGCAGTTCTTC. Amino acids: CASGASGGYHNSYNEQFF.

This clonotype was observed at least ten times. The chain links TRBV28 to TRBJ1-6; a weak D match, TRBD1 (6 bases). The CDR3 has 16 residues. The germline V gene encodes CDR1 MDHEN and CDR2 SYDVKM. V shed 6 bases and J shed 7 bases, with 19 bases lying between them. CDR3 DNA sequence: TGTGCCAGCAGCCCCTCCGGGGCAGGGGCAAATTCACCCCTCCACTTT. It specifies CASSPSGAGANSPLHF.

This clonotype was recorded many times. CDR3 nucleotide sequence: TGTGCCAGCAGACGTCCGGGACAGGGAACGCCATGGGGCACCTCCTACAATGAGCAGTTCTTC. Translating it yields CASRRPGQGTPWGTSYNEQFF. The gene calls are TRBV6-2 or TRBV6-3 and TRBJ2-1; 9 nucleotides align to TRBD1. Germline-derived CDR1 and CDR2 are MNHEY and SVGEGT. The CDR3 totals 21 residues. The V gene end was trimmed by 6 bases and the J gene end by 0 bases; junction bases not matched to a gene: 21.

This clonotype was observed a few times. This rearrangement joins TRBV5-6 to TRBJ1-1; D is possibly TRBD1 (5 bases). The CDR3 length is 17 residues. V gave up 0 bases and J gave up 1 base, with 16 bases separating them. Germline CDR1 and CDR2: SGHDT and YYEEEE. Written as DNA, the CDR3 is TGTGCCAGCAGCTTGGTACCCGGAGCGACAGAGAACACTGAAGCTTTCTTT. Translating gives CASSLVPGATENTEAFF.

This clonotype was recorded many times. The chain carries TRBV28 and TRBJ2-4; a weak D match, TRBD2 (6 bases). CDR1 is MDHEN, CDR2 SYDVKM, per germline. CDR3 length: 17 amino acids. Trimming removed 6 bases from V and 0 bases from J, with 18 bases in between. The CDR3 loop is CASSVEGRDLAKNIQYF. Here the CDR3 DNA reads TGTGCCAGCAGCGTCGAAGGGCGGGATCTAGCCAAAAACATTCAGTACTTC.

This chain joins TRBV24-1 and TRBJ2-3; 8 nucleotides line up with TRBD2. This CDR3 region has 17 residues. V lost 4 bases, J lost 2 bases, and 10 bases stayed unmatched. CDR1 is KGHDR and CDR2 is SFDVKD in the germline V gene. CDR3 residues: CATSDSPTSGLTDTQYF. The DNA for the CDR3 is TGTGCCACCAGTGACTCCCCAACTAGCGGCCTCACAGATACGCAGTATTTT.

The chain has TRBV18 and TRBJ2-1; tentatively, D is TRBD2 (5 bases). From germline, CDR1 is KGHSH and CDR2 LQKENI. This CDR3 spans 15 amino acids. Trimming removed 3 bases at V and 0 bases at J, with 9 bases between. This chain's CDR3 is CASSPLGISYNEQFF. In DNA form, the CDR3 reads TGTGCCAGCTCACCGCTCGGGATCTCCTACAATGAGCAGTTCTTC.

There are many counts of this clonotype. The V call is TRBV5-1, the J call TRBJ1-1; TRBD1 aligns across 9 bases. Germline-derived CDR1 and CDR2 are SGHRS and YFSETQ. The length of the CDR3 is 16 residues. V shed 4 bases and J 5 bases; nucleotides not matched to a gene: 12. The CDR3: CASSPASGTGSTEAFF. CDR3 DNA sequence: TGCGCCAGCAGCCCGGCTTCCGGGACAGGGAGTACTGAAGCTTTCTTT.

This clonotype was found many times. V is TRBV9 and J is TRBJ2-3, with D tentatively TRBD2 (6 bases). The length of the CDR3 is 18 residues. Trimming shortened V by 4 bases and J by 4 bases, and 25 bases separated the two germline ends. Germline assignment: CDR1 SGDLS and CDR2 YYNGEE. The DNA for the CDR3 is TGTGCCAGCAGCCCGAACCCGGCGGGGTTGGGTGGAGCAGATACGCAGTATTTT. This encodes CASSPNPAGLGGADTQYF.

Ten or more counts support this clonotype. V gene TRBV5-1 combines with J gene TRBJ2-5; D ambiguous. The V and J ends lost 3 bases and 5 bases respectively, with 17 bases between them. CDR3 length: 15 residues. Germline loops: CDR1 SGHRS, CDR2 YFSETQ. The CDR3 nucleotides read TGCGCCAGCAGCTGGGTCCCGAGTGATAGGGAGACCCAGTACTTC. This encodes CASSWVPSDRETQYF.

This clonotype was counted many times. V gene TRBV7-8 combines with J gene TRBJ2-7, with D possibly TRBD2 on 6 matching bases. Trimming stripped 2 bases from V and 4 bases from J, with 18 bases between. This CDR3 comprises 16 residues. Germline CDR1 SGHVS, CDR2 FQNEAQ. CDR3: CASSLRIGGLPYEQYF. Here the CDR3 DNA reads TGTGCCAGCAGCTTAAGAATCGGCGGACTACCTTACGAGCAGTACTTC.

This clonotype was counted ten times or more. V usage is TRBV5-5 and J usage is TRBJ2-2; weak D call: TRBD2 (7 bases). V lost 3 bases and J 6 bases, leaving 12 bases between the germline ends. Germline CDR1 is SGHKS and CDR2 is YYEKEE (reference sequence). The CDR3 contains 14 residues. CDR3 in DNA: TGTGCCAGCAGCTCCCAAGGGGGGGCCGGGGAGCTGTTTTTT. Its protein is CASSSQGGAGELFF. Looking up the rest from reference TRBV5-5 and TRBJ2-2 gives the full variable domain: DAGVTQSPTHLIKTRGQQVTLRCSPISGHKSVSWYQQVLGQGPQFIFQYYEKEERGRGNFPDRFSARQFPNYSSELNVNALLLGDSALYLCASSSQGGAGELFFGEGSRLTVL.

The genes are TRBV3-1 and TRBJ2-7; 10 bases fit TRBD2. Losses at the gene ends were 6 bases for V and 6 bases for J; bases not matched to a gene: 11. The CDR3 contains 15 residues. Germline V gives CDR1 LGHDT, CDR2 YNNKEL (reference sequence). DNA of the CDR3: TGTGCCAGCAGAATACTTAGCGGGGGGCCTTGCGAGCAGTACTTC. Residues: CASRILSGGPCEQYF.

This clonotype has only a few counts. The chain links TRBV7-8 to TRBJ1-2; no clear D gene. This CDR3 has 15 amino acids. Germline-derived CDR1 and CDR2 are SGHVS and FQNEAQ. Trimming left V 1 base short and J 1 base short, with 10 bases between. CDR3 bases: TGTGCCAGCAGCTTAGGTGGCCCGAGTAACTATGGCTACACCTTC. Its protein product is CASSLGGPSNYGYTF. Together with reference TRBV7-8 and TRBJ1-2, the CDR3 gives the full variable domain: GAGVSQSPRYKVAKRGQDVALRCDPISGHVSLFWYQQALGQGPEFLTYFQNEAQLDKSGLPSDRFFAERPEGSVSTLKIQRTQQEDSAVYLCASSLGGPSNYGYTFGSGTRLTVV.

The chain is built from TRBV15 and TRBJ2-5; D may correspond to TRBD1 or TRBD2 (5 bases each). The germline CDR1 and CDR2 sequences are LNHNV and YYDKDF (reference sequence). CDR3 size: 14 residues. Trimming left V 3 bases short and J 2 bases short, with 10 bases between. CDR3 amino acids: CATSRGTKQETQYF. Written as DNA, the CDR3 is TGTGCCACCAGCAGGGGGACCAAACAAGAGACCCAGTACTTC.

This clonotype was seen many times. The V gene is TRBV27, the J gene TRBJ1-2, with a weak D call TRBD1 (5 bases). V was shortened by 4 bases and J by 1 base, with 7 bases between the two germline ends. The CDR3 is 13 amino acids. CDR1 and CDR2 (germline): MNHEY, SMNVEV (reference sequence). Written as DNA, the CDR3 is TGTGCCAGCAGTTACAGGATTAACTATGGCTACACCTTC. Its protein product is CASSYRINYGYTF.

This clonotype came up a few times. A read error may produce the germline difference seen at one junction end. CDR3 protein: CASSLDIGGEQYF. The CDR3 DNA is TGTGCTAGCAGCTTGGATATAGGGGGCGAGCAGTACTTC. This chain connects TRBV7-7 to TRBJ2-7, with D perhaps matching TRBD1 (6 bases). Germline V CDR1 and CDR2: SSHAT, FNYEAQ (reference sequence). The CDR3 has 13 residues.

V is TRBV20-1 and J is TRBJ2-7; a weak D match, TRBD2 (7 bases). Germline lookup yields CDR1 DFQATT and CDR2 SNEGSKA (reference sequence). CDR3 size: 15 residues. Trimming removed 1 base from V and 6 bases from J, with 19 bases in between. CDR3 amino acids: CSARVPLGGAGEQYF. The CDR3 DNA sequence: TGCAGTGCTAGAGTCCCCCTTGGGGGGGCCGGCGAGCAGTACTTC.

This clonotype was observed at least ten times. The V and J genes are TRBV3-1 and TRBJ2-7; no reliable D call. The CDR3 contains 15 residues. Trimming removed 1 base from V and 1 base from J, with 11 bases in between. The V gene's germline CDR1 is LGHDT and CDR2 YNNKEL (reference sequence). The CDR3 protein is CASSQGVAGSYEQYF. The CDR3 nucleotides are TGTGCCAGCAGCCAAGGTGTTGCAGGTTCCTACGAGCAGTACTTC.

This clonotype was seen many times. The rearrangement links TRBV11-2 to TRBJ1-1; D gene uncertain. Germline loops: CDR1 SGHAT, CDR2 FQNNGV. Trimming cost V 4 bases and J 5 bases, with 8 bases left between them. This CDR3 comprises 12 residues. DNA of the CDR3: TGTGCCAGCAGCTCTAGGCGGACTGAAGCTTTCTTT. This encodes CASSSRRTEAFF.

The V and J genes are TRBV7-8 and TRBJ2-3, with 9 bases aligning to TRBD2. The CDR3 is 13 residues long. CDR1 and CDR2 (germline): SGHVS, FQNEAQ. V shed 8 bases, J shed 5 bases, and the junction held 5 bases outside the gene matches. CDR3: CASASGEKDTQYF. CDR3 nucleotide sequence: TGTGCCAGCGCTAGCGGGGAGAAAGATACGCAGTATTTT.

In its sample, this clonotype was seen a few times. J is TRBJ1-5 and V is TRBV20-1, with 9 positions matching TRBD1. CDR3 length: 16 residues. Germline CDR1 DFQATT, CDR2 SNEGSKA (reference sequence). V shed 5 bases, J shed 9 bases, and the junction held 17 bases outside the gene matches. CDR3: CSAGDYRGRPTRPQHF. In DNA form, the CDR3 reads TGCAGTGCTGGGGATTACAGGGGGCGTCCCACACGGCCCCAGCATTTT.

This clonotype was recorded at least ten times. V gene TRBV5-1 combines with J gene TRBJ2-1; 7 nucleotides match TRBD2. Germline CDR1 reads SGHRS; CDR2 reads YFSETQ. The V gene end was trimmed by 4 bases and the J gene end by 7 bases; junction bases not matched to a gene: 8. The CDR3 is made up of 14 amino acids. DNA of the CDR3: TGCGCCAGCAGCACAGGACTAGGCCGGAATGAGCAGTTCTTC. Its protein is CASSTGLGRNEQFF.

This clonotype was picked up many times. The CDR3 loop is CASSPTSTGAIVETQYF. In DNA, the CDR3 is TGCGCCAGCAGCCCCACTTCCACAGGGGCAATTGTTGAGACCCAGTACTTC. V gene TRBV5-1 combines with J gene TRBJ2-5; 7 nucleotides agree with TRBD1. CDR1 is SGHRS, CDR2 YFSETQ, per germline. This CDR3 spans 17 amino acids. The junction had 17 bases not matched to a gene; V was cut back by 4 bases and J by 5 bases.